The T cell receptor (beta chain) described here comes from a study of low-dose radiotherapy and immunotherapy resistance in tumors (dated by TCRdb to between 2021 and 2022). For the wider study: In Cohort 1, 0.5 Gy per fraction was delivered every 2 weeks, and a total PTV dose of 6.5 Gy was prescribed. The trial did not randomize participants into treatment groups. Intravenous cyclophosphamide at 200 mg/m2 was administered every two weeks, one day ahead of each radiation and immunotherapy administration. Starting on cycle 1 day 1, patients took 300 mg of aspirin by mouth once daily for four cycles. Eight patients were included in the translational analysis: three from the first dose cohort and the first five from the second dose cohort. Patients in Cohort 2 were given 1 Gy per fraction every two weeks, for a total of 13 Gy across 26 weeks. Patients were given nivolumab as a 240 mg flat dose every two weeks and ipilimumab at 1 mg/kg every six weeks, with both drugs delivered intravenously.

At least ten counts were recorded for this clonotype. Its antigen specificity is not known. The input lacks base qualities; no much larger clone sits a single base away. The sequencing machine was an Illumina HiSeq 2500. Superscript III and a set of TRAV- and TRBV-specific primers were used to synthesize first-strand cDNA, so that both TCRalpha and TCRbeta chains were covered. A roughly 19-cycle PCR with Phusion amplified the TCRs, pairing a constant-region primer with the adapter that was attached to the V primers. The isolated mRNA was amplified using the MessageAmp II aRNA Amplification Kit, with in vitro transcription performed for roughly 15 hours at 37 degrees C. The Dynabeads mRNA DIRECT Purification Kit was used to isolate the mRNA for TCR sequencing. A second 25-cycle Phusion PCR added indexed Illumina adapters, and products were purified with AMPure XP beads. The original pipeline was this. Custom Perl scripts were used to pool TCR sequences that encoded the same protein, to remove out-of-frame sequences, and to calculate the abundance of each clonotype. Any TCR sequence supported by only a single read was excluded from analysis. Among the metrics used to describe the repertoires were Shannon entropy, Gini index, clonality, richness, and the frequency of TCRs shared between repertoires. TCRdb itself trimmed the public reads at Q25 with fastp, ran MiXCR and retained productive beta chains. Every entry covers one CDR3 protein and lists the most common genes and DNA from its rows. The V and J calls follow TCRdb's processing rather than the paper's. The sample has some 82,000 distinct CDR3 sequences on record, approximately 19% of them singletons. The ten largest clonotypes hold 5.5% to 6% of the sample.

For CDR1 and CDR2, the germline V gene lists MNHNS and SASEGT. Cut back by 3 bases and 5 bases, the V and J ends lie 10 bases apart. From cysteine to phenylalanine, the CDR3 is 13 amino acids long. Only the CDR3 part of the read is kept: 39 bases, read in frame from the first base. The sample's time point, from its label and the paper: before trial treatment. The donors came from RACIN, which was a single-arm phase I dose-escalation trial that paired nivolumab and ipilimumab with aspirin, low-dose cyclophosphamide and low-dose radiotherapy. Patients were eligible if they had advanced solid tumors that were TIL-negative.

The V and J segments used are TRBV6-1 and TRBJ2-5; confidence is insufficient to name the D gene. The receptor comes from a male donor with prostate cancer. The source material was PBMCs, sampled before treatment. CDR3 protein: CASSDEAWETQYF. The DNA is as follows: TGTGCCAGCAGTGATGAGGCGTGGGAGACCCAGTACTTC.